A single sample is the source of the 13 T cell receptor beta chains below, sequenced in a study of CD8 T cells in ankylosing spondylitis. TCRdb processed the 5' RACE reads anew with MiXCR; each CDR3 protein has one entry. Of under 150,000 distinct CDR3 sequences in the sample, roughly a tenth were seen once. The sample was blood, either unsorted or a sorted T cell fraction (not recorded which). The receptors were sampled from a male donor with ankylosing spondylitis or in good health (not recorded which).

This clonotype is medium-sized. This CDR3 is CASSPTAASGNTIYF. In DNA form, the CDR3 reads TGTGCCAGCAGCCCCACGGCGGCTTCTGGAAACACCATATATTTT. The chain recombines TRBV3-1 with TRBJ1-3; D is unclear. V was trimmed by 4 bases and J by 1 base, leaving 11 bases between them. Germline values: CDR1 LGHDT, CDR2 YNNKEL (reference sequence). The CDR3 runs 15 residues.

The chain uses TRBV5-1 and TRBJ2-2; the match to TRBD2 covers 7 bases. The CDR3 is 15 residues long. The germline CDR1 and CDR2 sequences are SGHRS and YFSETQ. Unmatched junction bases numbered 6, after V lost 7 bases and J lost 0 bases. CDR3 in amino acids: CASVPGGPNTGELFF. The CDR3, as DNA: TGCGCCAGCGTGCCGGGAGGCCCGAACACCGGGGAGCTGTTTTTT.

This clonotype was counted ten times or more. One junction end does not reproduce the germline sequence, and a read error may be involved. The CDR3 protein is CASSLAPGQGNQPQHF. Written as DNA, the CDR3 is TGTGCCAGCAGCCTAGCACCGGGACAGGGAAATCAGCCCCAGCATTTT. The chain employs TRBV7-9 and TRBJ1-5; 9 nucleotides match TRBD1. The germline CDR1 and CDR2 sequences are SEHNR and FQNEAQ (reference sequence). This CDR3 is 16 amino acids long.

This clonotype was detected ten times or more. CDR3 in amino acids: CSGCYGGLTEAFF. In nucleotides, the CDR3 is TGCAGCGGCTGCTATGGGGGCCTCACTGAAGCTTTCTTT. The J gene is TRBJ1-1, the V gene TRBV29-1, with D maybe TRBD1 (6 bases). V dropped 7 bases and J dropped 4 bases, with 16 bases sitting between them. Germline V gives CDR1 SQVTM, CDR2 ANQGSEA. The CDR3 spans 13 residues.

The sample holds many counts of this clonotype. This chain connects TRBV20-1 to TRBJ2-3, with TRBD2 matching 8 bases. The CDR3 covers 20 residues. V was pared by 1 base and J by 4 bases, with 22 bases of the junction left unmatched. Germline CDR1 reads DFQATT; CDR2 reads SNEGSKA (reference sequence). CDR3 bases: TGCAGTGCTAGAGTAATGAAACTGGGGGACGGGGGGGAACGTGCAGATACGCAGTATTTT. This codes for CSARVMKLGDGGERADTQYF.

The table lists this clonotype with a few counts. The chain employs TRBV30 and TRBJ2-5; TRBD2 aligns across 13 bases. CDR1 is GTSNPN, CDR2 SVGIG, per germline (reference sequence). After removal of 1 base from V and 4 bases from J, the junction contained 12 bases not matched to a gene. The CDR3 contains 18 residues. CDR3 bases: TGTGCCTGGAGTGCGACCGGGACTAGCGGGACGGTAGGAGAGACCCAGTACTTC. Translating it yields CAWSATGTSGTVGETQYF.

This clonotype was detected ten times or more. This chain links TRBV15 with TRBJ1-2; unclear D gene. The germline V gene encodes CDR1 LNHNV and CDR2 YYDKDF (reference sequence). Deletions cut 0 bases from V and 3 bases from J, with 2 bases between. This CDR3 comprises 12 residues. The CDR3 is CATSREDYGYTF. CDR3 coding DNA: TGTGCCACCAGCAGAGAAGACTATGGCTACACCTTC.

The rearrangement uses TRBV29-1 and TRBJ1-2, with TRBD1 matching 11 bases. V lost 6 bases to trimming and J lost 11 bases; unmatched junction nucleotides: 11. The CDR3 is made up of 13 amino acids. CDR1 and CDR2 (germline): SQVTM, ANQGSEA. DNA of the CDR3: TGCAGCGTAACTGTCGGACAGGGGGCTGGGTACACCTTC. Protein sequence: CSVTVGQGAGYTF.

This CDR3 is CASSSFSGSTDTQYF. The CDR3 region has the DNA TGTGCCAGCAGTTCTTTTAGCGGGAGCACAGATACGCAGTATTTT. The chain is built from TRBV12-3 or TRBV12-4 and TRBJ2-3, with 7 bases lining up with TRBD2. The CDR3 length is 15 residues. The ends lost 4 bases at V and 0 bases at J; junction bases unmatched: 4.

This clonotype was seen at least ten times. This chain links TRBV20-1 with TRBJ2-3, with unresolved D. Germline-derived CDR1 and CDR2 are DFQATT and SNEGSKA (reference sequence). This CDR3 spans 11 amino acids. The V and J ends lost 1 base and 9 bases respectively, with 8 bases between them. The CDR3: CSARGQETQYF. CDR3 in DNA: TGCAGTGCTAGAGGGCAGGAAACGCAGTATTTT.

V and J are TRBV5-5 and TRBJ2-7, with D possibly matching TRBD1 (5 bases). The length of the CDR3 is 18 residues. Germline CDR1 reads SGHKS; CDR2 reads YYEKEE (reference sequence). V was clipped by 0 bases and J by 2 bases, with 21 bases between them. The CDR3 region is CASSLGKSTVLSTYEQYF. DNA for the CDR3: TGTGCCAGCAGCTTGGGGAAATCGACAGTCTTATCAACCTACGAGCAGTACTTC.

The chain employs TRBV6-2 or TRBV6-3 and TRBJ2-7, with D perhaps TRBD1 (6 bases). This CDR3 is 17 amino acids long. The germline CDR1 and CDR2 sequences are MNHEY and SVGEGT. V lost 4 bases to trimming and J lost 2 bases, with 21 bases between them. This chain's CDR3 is CASSLLRTAPWAYEQYF. CDR3 sequence (DNA): TGTGCCAGCAGTTTACTTAGGACAGCCCCATGGGCCTACGAGCAGTACTTC.

The chain combines TRBV12-3 or TRBV12-4 with TRBJ2-3, with D tentatively TRBD2 (5 bases). The CDR3 is 14 residues long. V was shortened by 2 bases and J by 2 bases, with 8 bases between the two germline ends. The DNA of the CDR3 is TGTGCCAGCAGTTTATTGGGAGCCACAGATACGCAGTATTTT. Translating it yields CASSLLGATDTQYF.